This is a list of T cell receptor beta chains from one sample in a study of a mutant IDH1 vaccine in newly diagnosed glioma. Sequencing used immunoSEQ multiplex PCR; TCRdb keeps in-frame clones, though not all of them. The table records 15,000 or so clones, around four fifths of them present only once. The material sequenced was PBMCs, taken from a glioma patient treated with radiotherapy, temozolomide or both. The source of these receptors is a man between 40 and 49 years old with glioma. Each CDR3 is given with its conserved first and last residue. Fields, in order: D gene, V gene, CDR3 protein. A D gene is named only where the DNA matches it firmly.

d_gene: TRBD1
v_gene: TRBV2
CDR3aa: CASSEGLYSGTGWNSPLHF

d_gene: .
v_gene: TRBV10-1
CDR3aa: CASSDFPGRGADTQYF

d_gene: .
v_gene: TRBV19
CDR3aa: CASSIFTGRGISTEAFF

d_gene: TRBD2
v_gene: TRBV27
CDR3aa: CASSLRLAVDQYF

d_gene: .
v_gene: TRBV2
CDR3aa: CASSLTGTSTDTQYF

d_gene: .
v_gene: TRBV9
CDR3aa: CASSTYAGTNNEQFF

d_gene: .
v_gene: TRBV7-8
CDR3aa: CASSIKVSLNTGELFF

d_gene: .
v_gene: TRBV27
CDR3aa: CASSNPGRGKAFF

d_gene: .
v_gene: TRBV28
CDR3aa: CASSSRDNYSNQPQHF

d_gene: TRBD2
v_gene: TRBV2
CDR3aa: CASSESFRGLAGVNEQFF

d_gene: TRBD2
v_gene: TRBV4-3
CDR3aa: CASSRSGNNNEQFF

d_gene: .
v_gene: TRBV19
CDR3aa: CASSIGRDYEQYF

d_gene: TRBD1
v_gene: TRBV29-1
CDR3aa: CSVQGTGGSEQYF

d_gene: .
v_gene: TRBV2
CDR3aa: CATFLGVMNTEAFF

d_gene: .
v_gene: TRBV15
CDR3aa: CATSRDSSTRPQHF

d_gene: .
v_gene: TRBV28
CDR3aa: CASAADGTKNIQYF

d_gene: .
v_gene: TRBV6-5
CDR3aa: CASSYLQGEYTF

d_gene: .
v_gene: TRBV2
CDR3aa: CASTGGIAKNIQYF

d_gene: TRBD2
v_gene: TRBV9
CDR3aa: CASSVTSGRETQYF

d_gene: .
v_gene: TRBV9
CDR3aa: CASSETGTDTEAFF

d_gene: TRBD2
v_gene: TRBV2
CDR3aa: CASSDTAGDTNEQFF

d_gene: .
v_gene: TRBV5-4
CDR3aa: CASSRPGTSSYEQYF

d_gene: TRBD1
v_gene: TRBV5-6
CDR3aa: CASSLNRQGWYF

d_gene: .
v_gene: TRBV11-3
CDR3aa: CASSIIAITGELFF

d_gene: .
v_gene: TRBV15
CDR3aa: CATSRYRANTEAFF

d_gene: TRBD2
v_gene: TRBV28
CDR3aa: CASSLTSGGQETQYF

d_gene: .
v_gene: TRBV4-1
CDR3aa: CASSGDNTEAFF

d_gene: .
v_gene: TRBV7-2
CDR3aa: CASSLGPTEAFF

d_gene: .
v_gene: TRBV2
CDR3aa: CASIPQVGGIRFF

d_gene: .
v_gene: TRBV18
CDR3aa: CASSHSGTENTEAFF

d_gene: TRBD2
v_gene: TRBV7-2
CDR3aa: CASSPRLAGSYNEQFF

d_gene: .
v_gene: TRBV9
CDR3aa: CASSVAVGGETQYF

d_gene: .
v_gene: TRBV12-5
CDR3aa: CASGLTPGNAPEAFF

d_gene: TRBD1
v_gene: TRBV18
CDR3aa: CASSLQGGVTDTQYF

d_gene: .
v_gene: TRBV7-9
CDR3aa: CASSLAAGRRIYEQYF

d_gene: TRBD2
v_gene: TRBV7-6
CDR3aa: CASSLVRAGGPTDTQYF

d_gene: .
v_gene: TRBV18
CDR3aa: CASSPGANPEAFF

d_gene: .
v_gene: TRBV16
CDR3aa: CASSPSAGEQPQHF

d_gene: .
v_gene: TRBV11-2
CDR3aa: CASSLEGYQNTGELFF

d_gene: .
v_gene: TRBV7-8
CDR3aa: CASSLAGSPDEKLFF

d_gene: .
v_gene: TRBV7-9
CDR3aa: CASSPGGRGGGTQYF

d_gene: .
v_gene: TRBV7-9
CDR3aa: CASSSQGMTEAFF

d_gene: TRBD1
v_gene: TRBV7-9
CDR3aa: CASSLALTGGQAFF

d_gene: .
v_gene: TRBV6-4
CDR3aa: CASSEALGGGTDTQYF

d_gene: TRBD1
v_gene: TRBV30
CDR3aa: CAWSEQGANKNIQYF

d_gene: TRBD1
v_gene: TRBV6-5
CDR3aa: CASAQGAYTDTQYF

d_gene: .
v_gene: TRBV1
CDR3aa: CTSSSNSGRADTQYF

d_gene: TRBD1
v_gene: TRBV7-9
CDR3aa: CASSARQGGDNEQFF

d_gene: .
v_gene: TRBV2
CDR3aa: CASSGWARDNQPQHF

d_gene: .
v_gene: TRBV7-9
CDR3aa: CASSLPSAVLLAKNIQYF

d_gene: .
v_gene: TRBV7-9
CDR3aa: CASRKWAPELYEYNEQFF

d_gene: TRBD2
v_gene: TRBV11-2
CDR3aa: CASSPRGLAGQETQYF

d_gene: .
v_gene: TRBV27
CDR3aa: CASSLVPPSGNIQYF

d_gene: .
v_gene: TRBV7-2
CDR3aa: CASSPQGLFQFF

d_gene: .
v_gene: TRBV18
CDR3aa: CASSPVLRGTEAFF

d_gene: .
v_gene: TRBV5-1
CDR3aa: CASSPYLSTDTQYF

d_gene: .
v_gene: TRBV6-4
CDR3aa: CASSERAGVNTEAFF